The 30 T cell receptor beta chains in this list originate from one sample, sequenced in a study of blood T cell repertoires in COVID-19 (dated by TCRdb to between 2020 and 2021). The library was generated by the immunoSEQ multiplex PCR assay. TCRdb carries this immuneACCESS record with in-frame sequences only. Its versions omit some clonotypes, under half of them owing to an unresolved V gene in the studies checked, with the rest unexplained. Within this sample are 90,000 or so clones, with roughly 89% of them counted one time only. Roughly 5.1% of the sample rests with the top ten. The sequencing input was peripheral blood. The receptor set was obtained from a man aged 55-75 years with COVID-19, enrolled during active disease.

The chain recombines TRBV12-3 or TRBV12-4 with TRBJ1-2; D may be TRBD1 (6 bases). Trimming left V 5 bases short and J 4 bases short, with 11 bases between. This CDR3 is 13 amino acids long. The CDR3 loop is CASSVAQGYGYTF. DNA for the CDR3: TGTGCCAGCAGTGTCGCACAGGGCTATGGCTACACCTTC.

This chain uses TRBV7-8 with TRBJ1-5; the match to TRBD1 covers 7 bases. Germline CDR1 is SGHVS and CDR2 is FQNEAQ. This CDR3 spans 15 amino acids. V was pared by 1 base and J by 5 bases, with 5 bases of the junction left unmatched. The chain's CDR3 is CASSLEGAGDQPQHF. The CDR3 coding sequence is TGTGCCAGCAGCTTAGAGGGGGCGGGCGATCAGCCCCAGCATTTT.

CDR3 in amino acids: CASSLSGTPSREQFF. The CDR3, as DNA: TGTGCCAGCAGCCTAAGCGGGACACCGAGTCGGGAGCAGTTCTTC. The gene calls are TRBV5-6 and TRBJ2-1, with TRBD2 as a possible D gene (7 bases). The V gene lost 4 bases and the J gene lost 10 bases, with 21 bases spanning the gap. The CDR3 length is 15 residues. The germline V gene has CDR1 SGHDT and CDR2 YYEEEE. The variable domain in full, completed from reference TRBV5-6 and TRBJ2-1, reads DAGVTQSPTHLIKTRGQQVTLRCSPKSGHDTVSWYQQALGQGPQFIFQYYEEEERQRGNFPDRFSGHQFPNYSSELNVNALLLGDSALYLCASSLSGTPSREQFFGPGTRLTVL.

The rearrangement uses TRBV7-2 and TRBJ1-2; 9 nucleotides align to TRBD1. Germline values: CDR1 SGHTA, CDR2 FQGNSA. The CDR3 has 14 residues. V trimming: 3 bases; J trimming: 7 bases; junction bases outside the gene matches: 6. CDR3 loop: CASSFGTGSFGYTF. The DNA of the CDR3 is TGTGCCAGCAGCTTCGGGACAGGGTCGTTTGGCTACACCTTC.

The V and J genes are TRBV5-1 and TRBJ2-7; a possible D gene is TRBD1 (7 bases). V was shortened by 4 bases and J by 4 bases, with 21 bases between the two germline ends. CDR1 and CDR2 (germline): SGHRS, YFSETQ. This CDR3 contains 16 residues. For the CDR3, the DNA is TGCGCCAGCAGCCCGGGGGACAGAACGGCCTATTACGAGCAGTACTTC. Its protein product is CASSPGDRTAYYEQYF.

The V call is TRBV3-1 (or the pseudogene TRBV3-2), the J call TRBJ2-5; TRBD2 matches at 12 bases. The trim removed 0 bases at V and 5 bases at J, leaving 7 bases unmatched. The length of the CDR3 is 17 residues. Germline CDR1 reads LGHDT; CDR2 reads YNNKEL (reference sequence). DNA for the CDR3: TGTGCCAGCAGCCAAGAACCACTAGCGGGAGGAGAGGAGACCCAGTACTTC. Translating gives CASSQEPLAGGEETQYF.

The chain combines TRBV19 with TRBJ1-1; no reliable D call. The germline V gene has CDR1 LNHDA and CDR2 SQIVND (reference sequence). The CDR3 runs to 12 residues. V was clipped by 5 bases and J by 7 bases, with 11 bases between them. CDR3 coding DNA: TGTGCCAGTAGTTCATCTGGGAGTGAAGCTTTCTTT. Translation: CASSSSGSEAFF.

V and J are TRBV30 and TRBJ2-2; 14 positions agree with TRBD2. V shed 5 bases and J 4 bases; nucleotides not matched to a gene: 0. The germline V gene has CDR1 GTSNPN and CDR2 SVGIG (reference sequence). This CDR3 has 14 residues. The chain's CDR3 is CAWGTSGGTGELFF. CDR3 bases: TGTGCCTGGGGGACTAGCGGGGGCACCGGGGAGCTGTTTTTT.

The gene calls are TRBV7-3 and TRBJ2-2; 9 bases agree with TRBD2. The CDR3 extends over 16 amino acids. From germline, CDR1 is SGHTA and CDR2 FQGTGA. Losses at the gene ends were 4 bases for V and 0 bases for J; bases not matched to a gene: 3. The CDR3: CASSSTSGPNTGELFF. The CDR3 coding sequence is TGTGCCAGCAGCTCGACTAGCGGCCCGAACACCGGGGAGCTGTTTTTT. Variable domain in full (rest from reference TRBV7-3 and TRBJ2-2): GAGVSQTPSNKVTEKGKYVELRCDPISGHTALYWYRQSLGQGPEFLIYFQGTGAADDSGLPNDRFFAVRPEGSVSTLKIQRTERGDSAVYLCASSSTSGPNTGELFFGEGSRLTVL.

The V and J genes are TRBV19 and TRBJ2-7; 10 positions match TRBD1. V lost 6 bases, J lost 3 bases, and 8 bases stayed unmatched. Germline CDR1 and CDR2: LNHDA and SQIVND (reference sequence). The CDR3 covers 15 residues. As DNA, the CDR3 is TGTGCCAGTAGAAACCCCGGGACAGGGGTCTACGAGCAGTACTTC. Protein product: CASRNPGTGVYEQYF.

As to this clone: The junction and the germline gene differ at one end; a read error may be behind it. The CDR3 nucleotides are TGTGCCGGCAGAGACCCGACAGGGGAAGGAAACACCATATATTTT. This translates into CAGRDPTGEGNTIYF. The chain uses TRBV28 and TRBJ1-3; 8 bases are shared with TRBD1. The CDR3 length is 15 residues. Germline CDR1 reads MDHEN; CDR2 reads SYDVKM. The full variable domain, with the rest looked up from reference TRBV28 and TRBJ1-3, is DVKVTQSSRYLVKRTGEKVFLECVQDMDHENMFWYRQDPGLGLRLIYFSYDVKMKEKGDIPEGYSVSREKKERFSLILESASTNQTSMYLCAGRDPTGEGNTIYFGEGSWLTVV.

This chain links TRBV4-1 with TRBJ2-1, with D maybe TRBD1 (5 bases). The germline CDR1 and CDR2 sequences are MGHRA and YSYEKL. This CDR3 contains 13 residues. Trimming left V 1 base short and J 6 bases short, with 7 bases between. CDR3 in amino acids: CASSQVRANEQFF. CDR3 sequence (DNA): TGCGCCAGCAGCCAAGTCAGGGCCAATGAGCAGTTCTTC.

For this clone: The junction departs from germline at one end; a sequencing error may be responsible. The chain recombines TRBV12-5 with TRBJ2-6; 7 bases are shared with TRBD1. Per germline, CDR1 LGHNT and CDR2 FRNRAP. CDR3 length equals 16 residues. CDR3 DNA: TGTGCTAGTGGTTTGGGAGGGGGCAATGGGGCCAACGCCCTGACTTTC. It encodes CASGLGGGNGANALTF. The full variable domain, completed using reference TRBV12-5 and TRBJ2-6, is DARVTQTPRHKVTEMGQEVTMRCQPILGHNTVFWYRQTMMQGLELLAYFRNRAPLDDSGMPKDRFSAEMPDATLATLKIQPSEPRDSAVYFCASGLGGGNGANALTFGAGSRLTVL.

This chain uses TRBV30 with TRBJ1-2; D not certain. V dropped 1 base and J dropped 3 bases, with 24 bases sitting between them. Germline V gene data show CDR1 as GTSNPN and CDR2 as SVGIG (reference sequence). The length of the CDR3 is 18 residues. This CDR3 reads CAWSAPRSLNAEDYGYTF. The CDR3, as DNA: TGTGCCTGGAGTGCTCCCCGCTCCCTGAACGCGGAAGACTATGGCTACACCTTC.

The genes are TRBV7-9 and TRBJ1-2; D possibly corresponds to TRBD1 (5 bases). Germline CDR1 SEHNR, CDR2 FQNEAQ (reference sequence). There are 12 residues in the CDR3. The germline V and J ends were trimmed by 5 bases and 8 bases, with 12 bases remaining between them. CDR3 residues: CASSLGQGGYTF. In nucleotides, the CDR3 is TGTGCCAGCAGCCTTGGACAAGGCGGCTACACCTTC. Based on the CDR3 plus reference TRBV7-9 and TRBJ1-2, the full variable domain is DTGVSQNPRHKITKRGQNVTFRCDPISEHNRLYWYRQTLGQGPEFLTYFQNEAQLEKSRLLSDRFSAERPKGSFSTLEIQRTEQGDSAMYLCASSLGQGGYTFGSGTRLTVV.

The chain uses TRBV19 and TRBJ1-5, with TRBD1 matching 9 bases. V lost 5 bases and J lost 9; bases outside the gene matches: 8. CDR3 length: 14 residues. Per the germline V gene, CDR1 is LNHDA and CDR2 is SQIVND (reference sequence). In DNA, the CDR3 is TGTGCCAGTAGTTTCCGGGACAGGGTACGGCCCCAGCATTTT. Protein: CASSFRDRVRPQHF. The variable domain in full, with the rest retrieved from reference TRBV19 and TRBJ1-5, is DGGITQSPKYLFRKEGQNVTLSCEQNLNHDAMYWYRQDPGQGLRLIYYSQIVNDFQKGDIAEGYSVSREKKESFPLTVTSAQKNPTAFYLCASSFRDRVRPQHFGDGTRLSIL.

This clone appeared once. This chain joins TRBV9 and TRBJ2-3; D unresolved. The CDR3 covers 13 residues. The germline V and J ends were trimmed by 4 bases and 2 bases, with 8 bases remaining between them. The germline V gene encodes CDR1 SGDLS and CDR2 YYNGEE. The CDR3, as DNA: TGTGCCAGCAGCCTTGGCCCCACAGATACGCAGTATTTT. Translation: CASSLGPTDTQYF.

V and J are TRBV9 and TRBJ1-3; 8 bases line up with TRBD1. Germline V gene data show CDR1 as SGDLS and CDR2 as YYNGEE. The V gene end was trimmed by 3 bases and the J gene end by 4 bases; junction bases not matched to a gene: 6. This CDR3 has 15 amino acids. CDR3 nucleotides: TGTGCCAGCAGCGACAGGGGGGAGTCAGGAAACACCATATATTTT. Translating gives CASSDRGESGNTIYF.

This chain connects TRBV9 to TRBJ1-4, with TRBD1 matching over 7 bases. The CDR3 loop spans 17 amino acids. The ends lost 3 bases at V and 3 bases at J; junction bases unmatched: 11. CDR1 and CDR2 (germline): SGDLS, YYNGEE. The CDR3 region is CASSEGASGGPNEKLFF. CDR3 bases: TGTGCCAGCAGCGAGGGGGCCTCAGGGGGGCCTAATGAAAAACTGTTTTTT.

The chain employs TRBV19 and TRBJ2-7; 7 bases align to TRBD2. V trimming: 9 bases; J trimming: 0 bases; junction bases outside the gene matches: 8. The CDR3 covers 14 residues. Germline V lookup: CDR1 LNHDA, CDR2 SQIVND (reference sequence). The DNA of the CDR3 is TGTGCCAGCAGAGCGGGATACCCCTCCTACGAGCAGTACTTC. Its translation: CASRAGYPSYEQYF.

The chain carries TRBV24-1 and TRBJ2-1; the match to TRBD1 covers 11 bases. CDR3 length equals 16 residues. CDR1 and CDR2 from the germline V gene are KGHDR and SFDVKD. V lost 2 bases to trimming and J lost 6 bases; unmatched junction nucleotides: 5. CDR3 region: CATSDWGQGGGNEQFF. The CDR3 DNA sequence: TGTGCCACCAGTGATTGGGGACAGGGGGGAGGCAATGAGCAGTTCTTC.

This chain connects TRBV4-1 to TRBJ1-2; D is possibly TRBD1 (5 bases). Trimming took 8 bases from V and 1 from J, leaving 14 bases between them. The CDR3 covers 14 residues. The germline V gene encodes CDR1 MGHRA and CDR2 YSYEKL. CDR3: CASGAVASNYGYTF. The CDR3 DNA follows: TGCGCCAGCGGGGCGGTTGCAAGTAACTATGGCTACACCTTC.

V gene TRBV4-3 combines with J gene TRBJ2-7; TRBD1 agrees at 7 bases. The CDR3 length is 15 residues. The V gene end was trimmed by 3 bases and the J gene end by 3 bases; junction bases not matched to a gene: 8. Germline V lookup: CDR1 LGHNA, CDR2 YSLEER. CDR3 sequence (DNA): TGCGCCAGCAGCCAGTTGAACAGGGGCGGCTACGAGCAGTACTTC. Its protein product is CASSQLNRGGYEQYF.

The J gene is TRBJ1-1, the V gene TRBV4-1; possible D gene TRBD1, 6 bases. This CDR3 contains 14 residues. V lost 0 bases and J lost 6, with 11 bases in between. Per germline, CDR1 MGHRA and CDR2 YSYEKL. The CDR3 reads CASSQDWGGSEAFF. The DNA for the CDR3 is TGCGCCAGCAGCCAAGATTGGGGGGGCTCTGAAGCTTTCTTT.

The gene calls are TRBV30 and TRBJ2-7; D is ambiguous. Deletions cut 0 bases from V and 7 bases from J, with 13 bases between. Germline CDR1 reads GTSNPN; CDR2 reads SVGIG (reference sequence). This CDR3 is 13 amino acids long. DNA of the CDR3: TGTGCCTGGAGTGTAAGTAAAGGAGCTGAGCAGTACTTC. Translation: CAWSVSKGAEQYF.

This clone showed up just a few times. This chain uses TRBV27 with TRBJ2-4; possibly TRBD1 for D (5 bases). The CDR3 sequence is 16 residues long. The ends were cut back, 6 bases at V and 0 bases at J, with 15 bases in the middle. Germline V gene sequence: CDR1 MNHEY, CDR2 SMNVEV (reference sequence). CDR3 coding DNA: TGTGCCAGCAGACAGGCTGGCGGTCTAGCCAAAAACATTCAGTACTTC. This encodes CASRQAGGLAKNIQYF.

This rearrangement joins TRBV5-6 to TRBJ1-1, with 8 positions matching TRBD1. CDR1 and CDR2 (germline): SGHDT, YYEEEE. The J segment lost 6 bases and the V segment lost 2 bases, leaving 0 bases of the junction unmatched. The CDR3 sequence is 12 residues long. CDR3 amino acids: CASSLQGAEAFF. The CDR3 DNA is TGTGCCAGCAGCTTACAGGGGGCTGAAGCTTTCTTT. Based on the CDR3 plus reference TRBV5-6 and TRBJ1-1, the full variable domain is DAGVTQSPTHLIKTRGQQVTLRCSPKSGHDTVSWYQQALGQGPQFIFQYYEEEERQRGNFPDRFSGHQFPNYSSELNVNALLLGDSALYLCASSLQGAEAFFGQGTRLTVV.

The chain uses TRBV7-9 and TRBJ1-2, with a possible D match to TRBD1 (6 bases). CDR3 length: 15 residues. V was clipped by 4 bases and J by 2 bases, with 14 bases between them. The germline V gene encodes CDR1 SEHNR and CDR2 FQNEAQ (reference sequence). In DNA form, the CDR3 reads TGTGCCAGCAGCTCCCACTGGACAGCGAACTATGGCTACACCTTC. Translation: CASSSHWTANYGYTF.

This chain connects TRBV5-4 to TRBJ1-1; 7 bases agree with TRBD1. From germline, CDR1 is SGHNT and CDR2 YYREEE (reference sequence). V shed 0 bases and J 7 bases; nucleotides not matched to a gene: 6. The CDR3 consists of 14 residues. CDR3 residues: CASSLVEGAVEAFF. In DNA, the CDR3 is TGTGCCAGCAGCTTGGTGGAGGGGGCGGTTGAAGCTTTCTTT. Drawing the rest from reference TRBV5-4 and TRBJ1-1, the complete variable domain is ETGVTQSPTHLIKTRGQQVTLRCSSQSGHNTVSWYQQALGQGPQFIFQYYREEENGRGNFPPRFSGLQFPNYSSELNVNALELDDSALYLCASSLVEGAVEAFFGQGTRLTVV.

The chain combines TRBV24-1 with TRBJ1-2, with D tentatively TRBD1 (5 bases). Trimming pared 3 bases from V and 11 bases from J, leaving 18 bases between. The CDR3 totals 14 residues. Germline-derived CDR1 and CDR2 are KGHDR and SFDVKD. The CDR3 protein is CATSDHARWGGYTF. CDR3 nucleotide sequence: TGTGCCACCAGTGATCACGCTCGGTGGGGGGGTTACACCTTC.